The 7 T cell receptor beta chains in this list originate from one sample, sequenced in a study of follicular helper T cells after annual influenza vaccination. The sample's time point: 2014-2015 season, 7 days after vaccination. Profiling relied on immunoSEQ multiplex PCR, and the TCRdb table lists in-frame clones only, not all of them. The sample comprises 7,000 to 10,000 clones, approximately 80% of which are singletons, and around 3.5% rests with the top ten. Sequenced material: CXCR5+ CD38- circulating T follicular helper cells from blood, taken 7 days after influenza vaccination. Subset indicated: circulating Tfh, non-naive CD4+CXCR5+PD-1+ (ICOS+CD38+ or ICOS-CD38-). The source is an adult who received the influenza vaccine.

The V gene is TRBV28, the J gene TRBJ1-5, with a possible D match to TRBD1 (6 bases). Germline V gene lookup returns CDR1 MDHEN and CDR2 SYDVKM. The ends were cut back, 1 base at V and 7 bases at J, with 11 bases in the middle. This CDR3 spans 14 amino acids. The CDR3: CASSLLGTLQPQHF. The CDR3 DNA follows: TGTGCCAGCAGTTTATTGGGGACATTACAGCCCCAGCATTTT. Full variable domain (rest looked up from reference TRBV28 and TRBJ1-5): DVKVTQSSRYLVKRTGEKVFLECVQDMDHENMFWYRQDPGLGLRLIYFSYDVKMKEKGDIPEGYSVSREKKERFSLILESASTNQTSMYLCASSLLGTLQPQHFGDGTRLSIL.

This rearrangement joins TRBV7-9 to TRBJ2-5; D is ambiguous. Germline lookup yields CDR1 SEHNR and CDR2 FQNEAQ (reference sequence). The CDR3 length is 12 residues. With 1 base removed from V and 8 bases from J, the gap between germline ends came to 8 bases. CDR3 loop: CASSLEPVTQYF. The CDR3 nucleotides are TGTGCCAGCAGCTTAGAACCTGTAACCCAGTACTTC.

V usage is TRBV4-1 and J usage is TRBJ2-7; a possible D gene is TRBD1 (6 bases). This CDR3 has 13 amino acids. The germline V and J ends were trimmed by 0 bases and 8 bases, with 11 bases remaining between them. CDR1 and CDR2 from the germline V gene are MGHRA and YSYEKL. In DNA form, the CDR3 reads TGCGCCAGCAGCCAAGAACTACAGGGTAAGCAGTACTTC. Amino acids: CASSQELQGKQYF.

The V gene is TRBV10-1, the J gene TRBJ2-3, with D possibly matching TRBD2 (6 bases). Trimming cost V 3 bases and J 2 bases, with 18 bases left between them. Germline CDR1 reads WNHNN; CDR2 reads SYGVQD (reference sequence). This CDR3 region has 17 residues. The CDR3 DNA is TGCGCCAGCAGTGACGCCAGGCGGGAAGGAACCACAGATACGCAGTATTTT. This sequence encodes CASSDARREGTTDTQYF.

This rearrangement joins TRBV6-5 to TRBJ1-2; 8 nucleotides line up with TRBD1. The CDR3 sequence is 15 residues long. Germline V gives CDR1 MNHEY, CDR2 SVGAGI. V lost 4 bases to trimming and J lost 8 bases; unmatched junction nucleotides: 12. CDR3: CASSSLQGVWQGYTF. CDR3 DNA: TGTGCCAGCAGTTCCTTACAGGGGGTTTGGCAAGGCTACACCTTC.

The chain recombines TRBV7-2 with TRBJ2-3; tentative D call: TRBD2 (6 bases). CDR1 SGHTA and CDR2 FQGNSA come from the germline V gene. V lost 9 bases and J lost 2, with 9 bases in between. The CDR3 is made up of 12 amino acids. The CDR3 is CASGGFTDTQYF. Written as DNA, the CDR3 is TGTGCCAGTGGGGGGTTCACAGATACGCAGTATTTT.

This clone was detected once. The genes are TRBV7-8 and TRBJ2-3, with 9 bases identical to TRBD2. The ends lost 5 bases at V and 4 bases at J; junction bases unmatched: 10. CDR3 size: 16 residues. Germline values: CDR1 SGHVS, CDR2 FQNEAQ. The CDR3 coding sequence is TGTGCCAGCAGCCGGGATAGCGGGAGTTTCCCAGATACGCAGTATTTT. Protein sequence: CASSRDSGSFPDTQYF.